This record concerns one T cell receptor beta chain sequence. This sample is part of a study of blood T cell repertoires in COVID-19. Clones were read by immunoSEQ multiplex PCR, and TCRdb kept only the in-frame ones, dropping some. The sample lists fewer than 150,000 clones; 70% to 90% were seen once. Germline loops: CDR1 KGHSH, CDR2 LQKENI. J gave up 7 bases and V 3 bases, and 9 bases lay outside the gene matches. The CDR3 runs 15 residues. Sequencing was carried out using peripheral blood. This receptor was taken from a woman in her 70s who had recovered from COVID-19. The rearrangement links TRBV18 to TRBJ2-7, with TRBD1 identical over 10 bases. The CDR3 nucleotides are TGTGCCAGCTCACCTCTGGGACAGGGGACACGAGAGCAGTACTTC. Protein sequence: CASSPLGQGTREQYF.